This T cell receptor beta chain appears in the sequencing data of a study of CD8+ T cells in alopecia areata. Across the study: Disease severity was quantified as SALT score of affected scalp area.

cDNA prepared by RNA extraction and subsequent reverse transcription served as the template for sequencing. The table came from immunoSEQ multiplex PCR; TCRdb's copy has only in-frame clones and leaves some out. Of a few hundred thousand clones in the sample, over 40% were seen once. Specified treatment: oral pan-JAK inhibitor, 5-10 mg twice daily. Findings of the study overall: Tofacitinib delivered significant drops in scalp clonality and in expanded CD8+ clones among the top 100. Possibly because of HLA-related factors, TCR sharing was less clear across patients than in mice. Because one nonresponder was included, the link of baseline CD8+ expansion to response is considered uncertain.

CDR1 and CDR2 (germline): PRHDT, FYEKMQ (reference sequence). With 4 bases removed from V and 1 base from J, the gap between germline ends came to 13 bases. The CDR3 sequence is 15 residues long. Concerning this clone itself: The antigen is unknown.

The sample here was CD4+ T cells sorted from blood, taken at approximately week 36, from a patient treated with tofacitinib. This sequence was found in a human donor with alopecia areata. V is TRBV13 and J is TRBJ1-1; D call uncertain. As DNA, the CDR3 is TGTGCCAGCAGCTCCCTCATGCTGAGGAACACTGAAGCTTTCTTT. As protein: CASSSLMLRNTEAFF.